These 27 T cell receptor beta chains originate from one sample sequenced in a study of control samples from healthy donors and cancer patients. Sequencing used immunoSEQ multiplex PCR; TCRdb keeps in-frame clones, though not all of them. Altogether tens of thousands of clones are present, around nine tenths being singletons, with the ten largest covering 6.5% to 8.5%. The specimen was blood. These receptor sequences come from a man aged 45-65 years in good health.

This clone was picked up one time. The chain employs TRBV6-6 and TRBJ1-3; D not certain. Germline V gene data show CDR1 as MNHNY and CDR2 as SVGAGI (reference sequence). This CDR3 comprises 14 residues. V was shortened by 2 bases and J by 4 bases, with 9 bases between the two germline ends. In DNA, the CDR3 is TGTGCCAGCAGTTACGGTCCGAACGGAAACACCATATATTTT. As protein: CASSYGPNGNTIYF.

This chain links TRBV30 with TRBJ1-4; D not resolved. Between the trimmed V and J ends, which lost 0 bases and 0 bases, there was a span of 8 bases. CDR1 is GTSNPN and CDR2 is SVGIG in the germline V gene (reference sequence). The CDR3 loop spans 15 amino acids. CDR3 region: CAWSVEWATNEKLFF. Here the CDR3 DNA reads TGTGCCTGGAGTGTTGAATGGGCAACTAATGAAAAACTGTTTTTT.

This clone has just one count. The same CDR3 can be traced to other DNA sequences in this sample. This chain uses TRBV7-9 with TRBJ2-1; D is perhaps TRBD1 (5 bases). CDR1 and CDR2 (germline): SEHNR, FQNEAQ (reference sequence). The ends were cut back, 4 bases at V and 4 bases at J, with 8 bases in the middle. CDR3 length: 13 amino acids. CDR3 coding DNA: TGTGCCAGCAGCTCACGACAGTACAATGAGCAGTTCTTC. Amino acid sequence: CASSSRQYNEQFF.

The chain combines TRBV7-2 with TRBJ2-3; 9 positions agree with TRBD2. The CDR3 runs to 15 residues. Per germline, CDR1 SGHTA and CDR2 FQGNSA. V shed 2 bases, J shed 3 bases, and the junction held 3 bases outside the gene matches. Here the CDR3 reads CASSLPRGGTDTQYF. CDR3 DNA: TGTGCCAGCAGCTTACCGCGGGGGGGGACAGATACGCAGTATTTT. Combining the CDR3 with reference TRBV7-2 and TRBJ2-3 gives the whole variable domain GAGVSQSPSNKVTEKGKDVELRCDPISGHTALYWYRQSLGQGLEFLIYFQGNSAPDKSGLPSDRFSAERTGGSVSTLTIQRTQQEDSAVYLCASSLPRGGTDTQYFGPGTRLTVL.

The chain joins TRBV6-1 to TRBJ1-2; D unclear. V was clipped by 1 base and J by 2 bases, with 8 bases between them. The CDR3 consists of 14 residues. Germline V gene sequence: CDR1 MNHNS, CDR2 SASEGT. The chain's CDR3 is CASSEDRENYGYTF. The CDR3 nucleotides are TGTGCCAGCAGTGAAGACAGAGAAAACTATGGCTACACCTTC.

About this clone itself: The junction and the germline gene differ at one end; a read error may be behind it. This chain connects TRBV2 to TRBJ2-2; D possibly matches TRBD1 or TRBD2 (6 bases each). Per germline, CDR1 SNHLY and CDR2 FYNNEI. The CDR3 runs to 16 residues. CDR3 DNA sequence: TGTGCCAGCAGTGAAGCGCGTCAGGGGCGGGGCGGGCAGCTGTTTTTT. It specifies CASSEARQGRGGQLFF.

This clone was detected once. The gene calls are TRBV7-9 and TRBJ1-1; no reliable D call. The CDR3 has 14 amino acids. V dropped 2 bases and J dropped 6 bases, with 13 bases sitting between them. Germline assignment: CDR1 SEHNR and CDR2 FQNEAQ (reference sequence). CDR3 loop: CASSLPGPRAEAFF. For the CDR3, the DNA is TGTGCCAGCAGCTTACCGGGCCCACGGGCTGAAGCTTTCTTT.

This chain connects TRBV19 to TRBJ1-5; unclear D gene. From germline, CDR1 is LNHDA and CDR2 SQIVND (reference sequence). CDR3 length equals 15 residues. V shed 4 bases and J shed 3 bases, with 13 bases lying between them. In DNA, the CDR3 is TGTGCCAGTAGTACTTCCTCGGTGGACAATCAGCCCCAGCATTTT. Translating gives CASSTSSVDNQPQHF.

The CDR3: CASSQGGQIAQPQHF. The CDR3 DNA reads TGTGCCAGCAGCCAAGGTGGACAGATCGCCCAGCCCCAGCATTTT. The V call is TRBV3-1 (or the pseudogene TRBV3-2), the J call TRBJ1-5; possible D gene TRBD1, 6 bases. The CDR3 sequence is 15 residues long. The germline gives CDR1 LGHDT, CDR2 YNNKEL (reference sequence). V was cut by 1 base and J by 7 bases, with 14 bases left in between.

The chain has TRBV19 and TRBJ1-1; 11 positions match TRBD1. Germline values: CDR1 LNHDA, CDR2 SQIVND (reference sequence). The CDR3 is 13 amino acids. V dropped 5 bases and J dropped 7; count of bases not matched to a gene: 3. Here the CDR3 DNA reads TGTGCCAGTAGTCTGGGGACAGGGGGTGAAGCTTTCTTT. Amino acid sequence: CASSLGTGGEAFF.

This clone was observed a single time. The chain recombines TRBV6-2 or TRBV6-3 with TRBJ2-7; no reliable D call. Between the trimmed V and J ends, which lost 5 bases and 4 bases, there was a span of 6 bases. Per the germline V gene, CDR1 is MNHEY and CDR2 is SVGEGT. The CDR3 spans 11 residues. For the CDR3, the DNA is TGTGCCAGCAGTCTTGGGTACGAGCAGTACTTC. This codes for CASSLGYEQYF.

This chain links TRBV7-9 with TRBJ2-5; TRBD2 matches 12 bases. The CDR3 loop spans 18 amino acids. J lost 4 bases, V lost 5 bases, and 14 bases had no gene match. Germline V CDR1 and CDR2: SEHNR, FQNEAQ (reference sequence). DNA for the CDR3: TGTGCCAGCAGCCGTACGACTAGCGGGGGTATTTTCTTAGAGACCCAGTACTTC. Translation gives CASSRTTSGGIFLETQYF.

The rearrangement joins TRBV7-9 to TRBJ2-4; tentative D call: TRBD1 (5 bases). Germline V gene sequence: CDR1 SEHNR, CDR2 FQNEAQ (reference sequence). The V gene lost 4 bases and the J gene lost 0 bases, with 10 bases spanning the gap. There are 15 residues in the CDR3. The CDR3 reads CASSSTDLAKNIQYF. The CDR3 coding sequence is TGTGCCAGCAGCTCGACAGATTTAGCCAAAAACATTCAGTACTTC.

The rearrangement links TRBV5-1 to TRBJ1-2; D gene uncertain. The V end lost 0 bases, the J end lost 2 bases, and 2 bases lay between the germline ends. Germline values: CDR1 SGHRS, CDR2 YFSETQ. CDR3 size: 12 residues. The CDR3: CASSLDNYGYTF. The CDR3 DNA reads TGCGCCAGCAGCTTGGACAACTATGGCTACACCTTC.

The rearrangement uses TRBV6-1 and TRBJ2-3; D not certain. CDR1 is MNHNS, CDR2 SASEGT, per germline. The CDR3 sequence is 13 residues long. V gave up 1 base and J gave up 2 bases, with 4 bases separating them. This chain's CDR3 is CASSEGYTDTQYF. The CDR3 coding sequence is TGTGCCAGCAGTGAAGGCTACACAGATACGCAGTATTTT.

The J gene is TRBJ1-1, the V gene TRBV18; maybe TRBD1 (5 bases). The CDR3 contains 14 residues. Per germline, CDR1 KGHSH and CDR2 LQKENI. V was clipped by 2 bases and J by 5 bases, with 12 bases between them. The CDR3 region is CASSPGTDSTEAFF. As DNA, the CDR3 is TGTGCCAGCTCACCAGGGACGGACTCTACTGAAGCTTTCTTT.

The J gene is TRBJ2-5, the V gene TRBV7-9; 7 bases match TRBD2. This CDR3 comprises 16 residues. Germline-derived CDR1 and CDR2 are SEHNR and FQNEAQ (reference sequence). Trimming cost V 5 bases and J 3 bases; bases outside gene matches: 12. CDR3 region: CASSPRTSLQEETQYF. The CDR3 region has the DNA TGTGCCAGCAGCCCGAGGACTAGTCTCCAAGAAGAGACCCAGTACTTC.

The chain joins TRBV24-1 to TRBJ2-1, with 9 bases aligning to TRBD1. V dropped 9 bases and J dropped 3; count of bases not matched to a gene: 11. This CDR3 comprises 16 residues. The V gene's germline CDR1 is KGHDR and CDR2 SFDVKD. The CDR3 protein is CATAVSGQGDYNEQFF. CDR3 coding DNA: TGTGCCACCGCAGTATCGGGACAGGGTGACTACAATGAGCAGTTCTTC.

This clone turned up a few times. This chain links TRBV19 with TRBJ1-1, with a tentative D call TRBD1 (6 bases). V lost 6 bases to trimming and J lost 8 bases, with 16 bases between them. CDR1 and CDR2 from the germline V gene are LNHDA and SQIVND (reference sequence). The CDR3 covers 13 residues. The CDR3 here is CASSRGPGREAFF. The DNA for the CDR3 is TGTGCCAGTAGCCGGGGGCCGGGAAGGGAAGCTTTCTTT.

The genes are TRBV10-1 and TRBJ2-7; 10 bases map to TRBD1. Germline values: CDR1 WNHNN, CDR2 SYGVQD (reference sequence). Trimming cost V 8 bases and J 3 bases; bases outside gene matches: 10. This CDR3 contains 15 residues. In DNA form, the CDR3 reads TGCGCCAGCCAGGGCCTCGGGACAGGGGACTACGAGCAGTACTTC. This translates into CASQGLGTGDYEQYF.

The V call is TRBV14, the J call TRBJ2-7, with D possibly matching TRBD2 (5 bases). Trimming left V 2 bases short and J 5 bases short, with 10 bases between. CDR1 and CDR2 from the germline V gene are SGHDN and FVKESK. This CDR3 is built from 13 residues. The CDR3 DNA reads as TGTGCCAGCAGCCAACAACTAGGCAACGAGCAGTACTTC. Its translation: CASSQQLGNEQYF.

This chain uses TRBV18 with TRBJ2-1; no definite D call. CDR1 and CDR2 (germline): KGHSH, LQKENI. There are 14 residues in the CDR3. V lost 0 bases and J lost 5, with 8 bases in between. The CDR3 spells CASSPPVRDNEQFF. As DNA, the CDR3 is TGTGCCAGCTCACCACCGGTTCGTGACAATGAGCAGTTCTTC.

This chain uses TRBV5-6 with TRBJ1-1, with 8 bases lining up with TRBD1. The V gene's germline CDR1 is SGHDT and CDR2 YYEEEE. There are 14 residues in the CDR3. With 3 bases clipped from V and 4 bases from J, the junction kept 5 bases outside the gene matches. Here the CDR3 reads CASSYGQGGTEAFF. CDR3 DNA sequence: TGTGCCAGCAGCTATGGACAGGGCGGCACTGAAGCTTTCTTT.

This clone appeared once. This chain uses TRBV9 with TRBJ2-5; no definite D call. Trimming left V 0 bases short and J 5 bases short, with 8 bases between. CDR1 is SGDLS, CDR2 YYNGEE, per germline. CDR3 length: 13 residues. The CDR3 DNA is TGTGCCAGCAGCGTAGATCCCGAGGAGACCCAGTACTTC. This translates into CASSVDPEETQYF. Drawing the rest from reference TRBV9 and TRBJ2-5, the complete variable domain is DSGVTQTPKHLITATGQRVTLRCSPRSGDLSVYWYQQSLDQGLQFLIQYYNGEERAKGNILERFSAQQFPDLHSELNLSSLELGDSALYFCASSVDPEETQYFGPGTRLLVL.

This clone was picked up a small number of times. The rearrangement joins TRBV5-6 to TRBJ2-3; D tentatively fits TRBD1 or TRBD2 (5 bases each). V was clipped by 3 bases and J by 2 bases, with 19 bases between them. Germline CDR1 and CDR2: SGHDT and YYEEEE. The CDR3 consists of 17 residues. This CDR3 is CASSSIRDVTYTDTQYF. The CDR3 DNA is TGTGCCAGCAGCTCGATTCGGGACGTAACGTACACAGATACGCAGTATTTT.

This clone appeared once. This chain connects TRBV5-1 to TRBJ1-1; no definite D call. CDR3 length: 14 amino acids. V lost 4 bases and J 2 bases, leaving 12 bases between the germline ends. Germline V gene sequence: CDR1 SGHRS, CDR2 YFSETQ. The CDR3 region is CASSVWGPNTEAFF. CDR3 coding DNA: TGCGCCAGCAGCGTATGGGGTCCCAACACTGAAGCTTTCTTT.

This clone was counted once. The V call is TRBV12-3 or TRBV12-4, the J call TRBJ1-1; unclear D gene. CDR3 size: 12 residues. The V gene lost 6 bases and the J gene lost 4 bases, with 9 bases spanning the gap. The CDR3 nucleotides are TGTGCCAGCAGGGTCCACGTCACTGAAGCTTTCTTT. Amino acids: CASRVHVTEAFF.